These 31 T cell receptor beta chains came from one sample sequenced in a study of CD8+ T cells in alopecia areata. Reverse transcription of extracted RNA yielded cDNA, which provided the sequencing template. Method: immunoSEQ multiplex PCR; TCRdb's copy keeps in-frame clones and lacks some. The sample shows around 140,000 clones, about 89% of them seen only once. Sequences were derived from CD8+ T cells sorted from blood, sampled at week 0. Source of these receptors: a human donor with alopecia areata.

The rearrangement joins TRBV5-1 to TRBJ2-7, with D uncertain. Germline CDR1 SGHRS, CDR2 YFSETQ. Deletions cut 0 bases from V and 3 bases from J, with 7 bases between. This CDR3 contains 13 residues. The chain's CDR3 is CASSLALSYEQYF. The CDR3 DNA reads TGCGCCAGCAGCTTGGCCTTGAGCTACGAGCAGTACTTC.

This chain connects TRBV27 to TRBJ2-1, with a tentative D call TRBD1 (6 bases). The V gene's germline CDR1 is MNHEY and CDR2 SMNVEV (reference sequence). This CDR3 has 17 amino acids. V gave up 2 bases and J gave up 1 base, with 15 bases separating them. DNA for the CDR3: TGTGCCAGCAGTTTACTGGACAGTCCCCGATCCTACAATGAGCAGTTCTTC. Protein product: CASSLLDSPRSYNEQFF.

The rearrangement uses TRBV5-4 and TRBJ1-3, with D hard to call. The germline gives CDR1 SGHNT, CDR2 YYREEE (reference sequence). The CDR3 runs to 13 residues. Trimming took off 4 bases at V and 3 bases at J, with 8 bases between the two ends. CDR3 residues: CASSPQGGNTIYF. In nucleotides, the CDR3 is TGTGCCAGCAGCCCCCAAGGTGGAAACACCATATATTTT.

The rearrangement uses TRBV5-1 and TRBJ2-3; D assignment may be TRBD1 or TRBD2 (5 bases each). Deletions cut 4 bases from V and 4 bases from J, with 22 bases between. The CDR3 contains 17 residues. The germline gives CDR1 SGHRS, CDR2 YFSETQ. In nucleotides, the CDR3 is TGCGCCAGCAGCCCCGGGGCGTGGACGCCAAGCGCAGATACGCAGTATTTT. Encoded protein: CASSPGAWTPSADTQYF.

This chain uses TRBV27 with TRBJ2-7; 7 bases agree with TRBD1. This CDR3 has 16 residues. With V trimmed by 4 bases and J by 2 bases, 11 bases remained unmatched. CDR1 is MNHEY and CDR2 is SMNVEV in the germline V gene (reference sequence). Written as DNA, the CDR3 is TGTGCCAGCAGTTACGAAACCGGGACAGCTACCTACGAGCAGTACTTC. This encodes CASSYETGTATYEQYF.

This clone came up a few times. The rearrangement joins TRBV29-1 to TRBJ2-5; D gene unclear. The end of the DNA aligns better with TRBJ2-7, so the J call may be wrong. CDR1 is SQVTM and CDR2 is ANQGSEA in the germline V gene. This CDR3 spans 13 amino acids. In DNA, the CDR3 is TGCAGCGTTGACTTTGGAGATTTCTACGAGCAGTACTTC. Its translation: CSVDFGDFYEQYF.

The rearrangement links TRBV2 to TRBJ2-5, with D perhaps matching TRBD1 (6 bases). V was trimmed by 7 bases and J by 5 bases, leaving 17 bases between them. Germline CDR1 reads SNHLY; CDR2 reads FYNNEI. CDR3 length equals 14 residues. The CDR3 DNA sequence: TGTGCCAGCACTTATCTTGGGGGCATGGAGACCCAGTACTTC. As protein: CASTYLGGMETQYF.

The V and J genes are TRBV7-9 and TRBJ2-5; D is perhaps TRBD1 or TRBD2 (5 bases each). V was trimmed by 8 bases and J by 1 base, leaving 20 bases between them. Per germline, CDR1 SEHNR and CDR2 FQNEAQ (reference sequence). The CDR3 length is 16 residues. The CDR3 reads CASCNELGVPQETQYF. The DNA of the CDR3 is TGTGCCAGCTGTAACGAGTTGGGGGTCCCCCAAGAGACCCAGTACTTC.

The rearrangement joins TRBV11-2 to TRBJ2-7; D is ambiguous. The CDR3 consists of 13 residues. CDR1 and CDR2 from the germline V gene are SGHAT and FQNNGV. Trimming stripped 5 bases from V and 7 bases from J, with 15 bases between. The DNA for the CDR3 is TGTGCCAGCAGCCCGCCGGGCCATGGAGAGCAGTACTTC. It specifies CASSPPGHGEQYF.

For the CDR3, the DNA is TGTGCCATCAGTGAGTCGGGTTCGAACACTGAAGCTTTCTTT. Protein product: CAISESGSNTEAFF. The chain uses TRBV10-3 and TRBJ1-1; D is uncertain. Germline V gives CDR1 ENHRY, CDR2 SYGVKD. V dropped 0 bases and J dropped 1 base, with 6 bases sitting between them. This CDR3 has 14 residues.

The CDR3 sequence is CASSVEGYSTDTQYF. For the CDR3, the DNA is TGTGCCAGCAGCGTAGAAGGGTATAGCACAGATACGCAGTATTTT. The chain combines TRBV9 with TRBJ2-3; D remains ambiguous. This CDR3 spans 15 amino acids. V lost 0 bases to trimming and J lost 0 bases, with 8 bases between them. Looked up from germline, CDR1 is SGDLS and CDR2 is YYNGEE.

This sequence joins TRBV4-2 and TRBJ2-1; TRBD2 agrees at 9 bases. V shed 4 bases, J shed 9 bases, and the junction held 4 bases outside the gene matches. Looked up from germline, CDR1 is LGHNA and CDR2 is YNFKEQ. The CDR3 is 13 residues long. CDR3 residues: CASSRRLAVEQFF. CDR3 in DNA: TGTGCCAGCAGCCGGAGACTAGCGGTTGAGCAGTTCTTC.

Only one count was recorded for this clone. This rearrangement joins TRBV5-6 to TRBJ2-1; possibly TRBD2 for D (6 bases). The CDR3 sequence is 13 residues long. Germline CDR1 reads SGHDT; CDR2 reads YYEEEE. Trimming left V 4 bases short and J 9 bases short, with 14 bases between. The CDR3 region has the DNA TGTGCCAGCAGCCCCCCTAGCGATGGTGAGCAGTTCTTC. The encoded protein is CASSPPSDGEQFF.

The chain recombines TRBV29-1 with TRBJ2-1; D is perhaps TRBD1 (6 bases). Trimming took 6 bases from V and 2 from J, leaving 11 bases between them. Germline V gene data show CDR1 as SQVTM and CDR2 as ANQGSEA. This CDR3 region has 13 residues. As DNA, the CDR3 is TGCAGCGTACACAGGGCCACCTACAATGAGCAGTTCTTC. It translates to CSVHRATYNEQFF.

The chain uses TRBV6-6 and TRBJ2-5; D perhaps matches TRBD2 (5 bases). Trimming removed 6 bases at V and 5 bases at J, with 10 bases between. Per the germline V gene, CDR1 is MNHNY and CDR2 is SVGAGI (reference sequence). There are 12 residues in the CDR3. CDR3 sequence reads: CASSTRTETQYF. The DNA for the CDR3 is TGTGCCAGCAGCACTAGAACCGAGACCCAGTACTTC.

The chain recombines TRBV5-5 with TRBJ2-7; D is unclear. Germline V CDR1 and CDR2: SGHKS, YYEKEE (reference sequence). This CDR3 comprises 15 residues. Trimming stripped 0 bases from V and 0 bases from J, with 10 bases between. The CDR3 bases are TGTGCCAGCAGCTTGGACTGGCATATCTCCTACGAGCAGTACTTC. Translated, it gives CASSLDWHISYEQYF.

This clone was seen only a few times. The chain couples TRBV7-9 to TRBJ2-3; 10 nucleotides line up with TRBD2. V lost 3 bases, J lost 5 bases, and 5 bases stayed unmatched. CDR3 length equals 15 residues. Germline CDR1 and CDR2: SEHNR and FQNEAQ (reference sequence). CDR3 sequence reads: CASSFLAGVVDTQYF. CDR3 bases: TGTGCCAGCAGCTTTCTAGCGGGAGTCGTAGATACGCAGTATTTT. Full variable domain (remainder filled in from reference TRBV7-9 and TRBJ2-3): DTGVSQNPRHKITKRGQNVTFRCDPISEHNRLYWYRQTLGQGPEFLTYFQNEAQLEKSRLLSDRFSAERPKGSFSTLEIQRTEQGDSAMYLCASSFLAGVVDTQYFGPGTRLTVL.

The J gene is TRBJ2-5, the V gene TRBV27, with a tentative D call TRBD2 (7 bases). Trimming took 2 bases from V and 5 from J, leaving 15 bases between them. The CDR3 loop spans 15 amino acids. CDR1 and CDR2 (germline): MNHEY, SMNVEV (reference sequence). DNA of the CDR3: TGTGCCAGCAGTTTACGCGCGGGGGCGCGGGAGACCCAGTACTTC. Its protein is CASSLRAGARETQYF.

This clone was counted between two and nine times. The gene calls are TRBV2 and TRBJ2-6, with TRBD1 matching over 8 bases. J was trimmed by 3 bases and V by 7 bases; bases with no gene match: 8. The CDR3 has 16 residues. CDR1 is SNHLY, CDR2 FYNNEI, per germline. The DNA for the CDR3 is TGTGCCAGCATAGGCAGGGGGCCTAGTGGGGCCAACGTCCTGACTTTC. It codes for CASIGRGPSGANVLTF.

The chain carries TRBV2 and TRBJ1-5; no definite D call. Trimming removed 0 bases from V and 4 bases from J, with 7 bases in between. The germline CDR1 and CDR2 sequences are SNHLY and FYNNEI. CDR3 length: 14 amino acids. The CDR3 reads CASSEAGINQPQHF. CDR3 DNA: TGTGCCAGCAGTGAAGCAGGGATTAATCAGCCCCAGCATTTT.

This clone was found once. The chain links TRBV5-4 to TRBJ2-1, with 11 bases aligning to TRBD2. This CDR3 comprises 15 residues. Germline-derived CDR1 and CDR2 are SGHNT and YYREEE (reference sequence). With V trimmed by 4 bases and J by 5 bases, 5 bases remained unmatched. CDR3 in amino acids: CASSRGLADNNEQFF. The CDR3, as DNA: TGTGCCAGCAGCCGGGGACTAGCGGACAACAATGAGCAGTTCTTC.

V gene TRBV4-1 combines with J gene TRBJ2-7; the D call may be TRBD1 or TRBD2 (5 bases each). The CDR3 covers 16 residues. V gave up 0 bases and J gave up 2 bases, with 14 bases separating them. Germline V gene lookup returns CDR1 MGHRA and CDR2 YSYEKL. This CDR3 reads CASSQEGLRGTYEQYF. The DNA for the CDR3 is TGCGCCAGCAGCCAAGAAGGGTTGAGGGGAACCTACGAGCAGTACTTC.

V and J are TRBV6-5 and TRBJ1-2; a weak D match, TRBD1 (5 bases). V lost 1 base, J lost 2 bases, and 11 bases lay in between. Germline assignment: CDR1 MNHEY and CDR2 SVGAGI. This CDR3 comprises 15 residues. This CDR3 is CASSYFTWGNYGYTF. CDR3 nucleotide sequence: TGTGCCAGCAGTTACTTCACTTGGGGGAACTATGGCTACACCTTC.

A remark on this clone: Its ends do not fully match the called genes, so a read error is possible. This chain joins TRBV14 and TRBJ2-7, with unresolved D. The V gene's germline CDR1 is SGHDN and CDR2 FVKESK. The CDR3 is 12 residues long. The CDR3 region is CASSDTSYERYF. The CDR3 region has the DNA TGTGCCAGCAGCGATACCTCCTACGAGCGGTACTTC.

This clone was seen a few times. This sequence joins TRBV6-5 and TRBJ1-2; D perhaps matches TRBD1 (5 bases). Trimming took 5 bases from V and 0 from J, leaving 13 bases between them. The CDR3 is made up of 15 amino acids. The germline V gene has CDR1 MNHEY and CDR2 SVGAGI. The DNA for the CDR3 is TGTGCCAGCAGTGTCAGGGTACAGGCTAACTATGGCTACACCTTC. This sequence encodes CASSVRVQANYGYTF.

The rearrangement uses TRBV25-1 and TRBJ1-1; possible D gene TRBD1, 5 bases. The CDR3 sequence is 12 residues long. CDR1 is MGHDK, CDR2 SYGVNS, per germline. The V gene lost 4 bases and the J gene lost 13 bases, with 16 bases spanning the gap. The CDR3 reads CASSGLGGAGFF. The CDR3 DNA reads as TGTGCCAGCAGTGGGCTAGGAGGGGCCGGTTTCTTT. Full variable domain (outside the CDR3, taken from reference TRBV25-1 and TRBJ1-1): EADIYQTPRYLVIGTGKKITLECSQTMGHDKMYWYQQDPGMELHLIHYSYGVNSTEKGDLSSESTVSRIRTEHFPLTLESARPSHTSQYLCASSGLGGAGFFGQGTRLTVV.

This clone is a singleton in its sample. For the CDR3, the DNA is TGCGCCAGCAAAAAGGGGCCGCCCGCGGACGAGCAGTTCTTC. Its translation: CASKKGPPADEQFF. This rearrangement joins TRBV5-1 to TRBJ2-1, with TRBD1 as a possible D gene (5 bases). The CDR3 consists of 14 residues. CDR1 is SGHRS, CDR2 YFSETQ, per germline. V lost 6 bases to trimming and J lost 10 bases, with 20 bases between them.

The V and J genes are TRBV27 and TRBJ2-1; D unresolved. Germline values: CDR1 MNHEY, CDR2 SMNVEV (reference sequence). Deletions cut 5 bases from V and 8 bases from J, with 10 bases between. There are 12 residues in the CDR3. The CDR3 reads CASSPIRHEQFF. For the CDR3, the DNA is TGTGCCAGCAGTCCCATACGCCATGAGCAGTTCTTC.

The chain joins TRBV4-2 to TRBJ2-3; D call uncertain. Germline V gene data show CDR1 as LGHNA and CDR2 as YNFKEQ. The CDR3 is 14 amino acids. With 0 bases removed from V and 1 base from J, the gap between germline ends came to 5 bases. In nucleotides, the CDR3 is TGTGCCAGCAGCCAAGAATGGGGCACAGATACGCAGTATTTT. This translates into CASSQEWGTDTQYF.

This clone was counted a few times. The same CDR3 arises from other DNA sequences in this sample as well. The rearrangement joins TRBV29-1 to TRBJ2-7, with D unclear. The length of the CDR3 is 10 residues. Germline V CDR1 and CDR2: SQVTM, ANQGSEA. V lost 4 bases and J 3 bases, leaving 4 bases between the germline ends. DNA for the CDR3: TGCAGCGTTGTAGACTACGAGCAGTACTTC. It yields the protein CSVVDYEQYF.

This chain links TRBV7-8 with TRBJ2-3; D gene ambiguous. CDR3 length equals 13 residues. The V end lost 5 bases, the J end lost 4 bases, and 10 bases lay between the germline ends. CDR1 is SGHVS and CDR2 is FQNEAQ in the germline V gene. The CDR3 region is CASSPRLADTQYF. DNA of the CDR3: TGTGCCAGCAGCCCGCGACTCGCAGATACGCAGTATTTT.